This paragraph reports one T cell receptor (beta chain). This entry belongs to a study of blood T cell repertoires in COVID-19. Sequencing used immunoSEQ multiplex PCR; TCRdb keeps in-frame clones, though not all of them. Of approximately 470,000 clones listed, around 90% were seen once; the top ten hold under 0.75%. V shed 1 base and J shed 1 base, with 13 bases lying between them. CDR1 is LNHDA, CDR2 SQIVND, per germline (reference sequence). CDR3 length: 16 residues. The sample consisted of PBMCs or T cells enriched from blood (not recorded which). J is TRBJ1-1 and V is TRBV19; TRBD1 might be the D (5 bases). The sequence was obtained from a woman between 18 and 29 years old who had recovered from COVID-19. As DNA, the CDR3 is TGTGCCAGTAGTATAGTTTTCCGGGGGAGGAACACTGAAGCTTTCTTT. Protein: CASSIVFRGRNTEAFF.